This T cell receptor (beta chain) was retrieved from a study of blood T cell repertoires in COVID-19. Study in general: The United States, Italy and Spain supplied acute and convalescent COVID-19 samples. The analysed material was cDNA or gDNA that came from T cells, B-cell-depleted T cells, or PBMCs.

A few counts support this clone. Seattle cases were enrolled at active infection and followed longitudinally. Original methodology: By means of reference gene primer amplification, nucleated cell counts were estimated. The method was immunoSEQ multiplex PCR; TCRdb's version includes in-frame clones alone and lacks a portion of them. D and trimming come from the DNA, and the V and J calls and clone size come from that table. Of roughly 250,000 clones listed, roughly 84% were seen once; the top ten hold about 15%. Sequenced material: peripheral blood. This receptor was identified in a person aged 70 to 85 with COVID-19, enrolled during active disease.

The CDR3 nucleotides read TGTGCCAGTTCCACAGGGATGAACACTGAAGCTTTCTTT. Its translation: CASSTGMNTEAFF. This chain uses TRBV2 with TRBJ1-1, with a tentative D call TRBD1 (6 bases). V was cut by 9 bases and J by 0 bases, with 11 bases left in between. Germline V gene data show CDR1 as SNHLY and CDR2 as FYNNEI. The CDR3 has 13 residues.